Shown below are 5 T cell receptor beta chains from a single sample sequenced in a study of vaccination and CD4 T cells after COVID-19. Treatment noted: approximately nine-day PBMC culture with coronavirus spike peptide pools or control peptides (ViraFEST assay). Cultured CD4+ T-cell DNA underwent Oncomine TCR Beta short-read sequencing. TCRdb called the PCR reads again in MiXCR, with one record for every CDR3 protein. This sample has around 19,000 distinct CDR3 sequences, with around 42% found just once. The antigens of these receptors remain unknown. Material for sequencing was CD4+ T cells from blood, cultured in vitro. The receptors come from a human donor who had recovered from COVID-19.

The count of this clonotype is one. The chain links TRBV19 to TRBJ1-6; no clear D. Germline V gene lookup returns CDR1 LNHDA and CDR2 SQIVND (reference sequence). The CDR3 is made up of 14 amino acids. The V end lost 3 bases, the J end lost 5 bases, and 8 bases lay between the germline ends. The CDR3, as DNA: TGTGCCAGTAGTATCGGGCAGAATAATTCACCCCTCCACTTT. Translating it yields CASSIGQNNSPLHF.

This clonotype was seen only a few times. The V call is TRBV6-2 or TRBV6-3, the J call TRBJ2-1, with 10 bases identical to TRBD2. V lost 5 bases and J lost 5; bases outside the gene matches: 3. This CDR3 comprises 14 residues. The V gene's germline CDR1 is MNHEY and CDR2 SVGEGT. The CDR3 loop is CASSVAGGNNEQFF. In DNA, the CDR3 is TGTGCCAGCAGTGTAGCGGGGGGCAACAATGAGCAGTTCTTC.

CDR3 in DNA: TGTGCCAGCAGCCATGGGGGGTGGGGCACTGAAGCTTTCTTT. Amino acids: CASSHGGWGTEAFF. V gene TRBV3-1 combines with J gene TRBJ1-1; D is perhaps TRBD1 (5 bases). Germline CDR1 and CDR2: LGHDT and YNNKEL (reference sequence). The length of the CDR3 is 14 residues. V shed 3 bases and J shed 4 bases, with 12 bases lying between them.

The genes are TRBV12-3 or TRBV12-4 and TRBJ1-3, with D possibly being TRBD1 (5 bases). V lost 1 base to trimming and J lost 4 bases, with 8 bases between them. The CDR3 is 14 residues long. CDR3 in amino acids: CASSLVAGGNTIYF. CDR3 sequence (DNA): TGTGCCAGCAGTTTAGTGGCAGGGGGAAACACCATATATTTT.

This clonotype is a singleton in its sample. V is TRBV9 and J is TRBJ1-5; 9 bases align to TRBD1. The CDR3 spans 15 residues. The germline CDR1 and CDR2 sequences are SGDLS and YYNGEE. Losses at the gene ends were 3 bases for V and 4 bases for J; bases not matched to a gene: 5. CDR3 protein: CASSATGQGNQPQHF. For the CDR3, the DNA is TGTGCCAGCAGCGCCACGGGACAGGGAAATCAGCCCCAGCATTTT.